Presented here are 3 T cell receptor beta chains from one specimen sequenced in a study of T cells in Graves' hyperthyroidism and ophthalmopathy. RNA transcripts gave rise to amplified TCR beta CDR3 regions. An initial round of RT-PCR targeting the TCR CDR3 relied on the HTBI primer set. TCRdb re-called the multiplex PCR reads with MiXCR, one entry per CDR3 protein. The profile covers roughly 280,000 distinct CDR3 sequences, with about 17% appearing a single time and approximately 60% taken by the ten largest. The sequenced sample consisted of blood. Every receptor here comes from a woman aged 55 to 70 with Graves' ophthalmopathy.

The sample holds many counts of this clonotype. This chain connects TRBV11-2 to TRBJ2-3; 15 nucleotides line up with TRBD2. Per the germline V gene, CDR1 is SGHAT and CDR2 is FQNNGV. The CDR3 runs 19 residues. V shed 3 bases, J shed 4 bases, and the junction held 11 bases outside the gene matches. The CDR3 region is CASSLGLAGGTRYADTQYF. The CDR3 DNA is TGTGCCAGCAGCTTGGGACTAGCGGGGGGCACTAGGTACGCAGATACGCAGTATTTT.

The chain links TRBV10-3 to TRBJ2-2, with 9 bases matching TRBD1. Germline values: CDR1 ENHRY, CDR2 SYGVKD. V shed 2 bases and J 6 bases; nucleotides not matched to a gene: 7. The CDR3 sequence is 16 residues long. CDR3 coding DNA: TGTGCCATCAGTGAGAGGGACAGGGAAATTCCCGGGGAGCTGTTTTTT. Translation: CAISERDREIPGELFF.

This clonotype was seen at least ten times. This chain joins TRBV12-3 or TRBV12-4 and TRBJ1-1, with D possibly TRBD1 on 6 matching bases. Deletions cut 6 bases from V and 0 bases from J, with 8 bases between. CDR3 length: 13 residues. The CDR3 bases are TGTGCCAGCAGCGGACAGATGAACACTGAAGCTTTCTTT. Amino acids: CASSGQMNTEAFF.